This T cell receptor (beta chain) was obtained from a study of blood T cell repertoires in COVID-19. Study overall: From T cells, B-cell-depleted T cells, or PBMCs came the material, which was cDNA or gDNA.

Assay: immunoSEQ multiplex PCR; the TCRdb copy retains only in-frame clones and omits some. The table includes approximately 160,000 clones, 76% detected once. V shed 5 bases and J shed 7 bases, with 18 bases lying between them. The CDR3 totals 15 residues. The germline V gene encodes CDR1 MNHEY and CDR2 SMNVEV (reference sequence). The clonotype originates from a woman of 80 years or more with acute or convalescent COVID-19. The sample taken for sequencing was peripheral blood. The V and J genes are TRBV27 and TRBJ2-1, with TRBD2 as a possible D gene (6 bases). CDR3 in DNA: TGTGCCAGCAGTCAGACTAGTTTGCCTTTGAATGAGCAGTTCTTC. Protein: CASSQTSLPLNEQFF.